These 10 T cell receptor beta chains share one sample of origin, sequenced in a study of T cell clonality in common variable immunodeficiency. TCRdb keeps only in-frame clones here, not all; method: immunoSEQ multiplex PCR. This repertoire lists 45,000 to 70,000 clones without singletons; about 5.7% sits in the top ten. Source material: peripheral blood mononuclear cells. The origin of the receptors is a person between 18 and 70 years old in good health.

The sample holds many counts of this clone. The missing CDR3 end, 3 residues past where the read stops, is filled in from the germline J gene. The chain has TRBV4-2 and TRBJ1-2; 8 bases fit TRBD1. The CDR3 length is 16 residues. The germline V gene has CDR1 LGHNA and CDR2 YNFKEQ. Unmatched junction bases numbered 7, after V lost 0 bases and J lost 4 bases. This CDR3 is CASSQDQRTGIYGYTF. Partial CDR3 DNA: TGTGCCAGCAGCCAAGATCAAAGGACAGGGATCTATGGC.

This clone has a count of ten or more. The CDR3 extends 3 residues past the end of the read, so its final part is completed from the germline J gene. The chain combines TRBV5-5 with TRBJ2-7; unclear D gene. Germline V CDR1 and CDR2: SGHKS, YYEKEE (reference sequence). V was cut by 0 bases and J by 3 bases, with 13 bases left in between. The CDR3 is made up of 15 amino acids. The CDR3 sequence: CASSLDSQIYYEQYF. The CDR3 DNA, read in part, is TGTGCCAGCAGCTTGGATTCCCAGATTTACTACGAG.

This clone was seen many times. The DNA ends 3 residues before the CDR3 does, and the rest of the CDR3 is filled in from the germline J gene. This chain connects TRBV2 to TRBJ2-1; possible D gene TRBD1, 5 bases. The CDR3 has 11 amino acids. V gave up 7 bases and J gave up 7 bases, with 8 bases separating them. Germline V lookup: CDR1 SNHLY, CDR2 FYNNEI. This CDR3 reads CASTAGNEQFF. The CDR3 DNA, read in part, is TGTGCCAGCACGGCAGGGAATGAG.

This clone was seen many times. The CDR3 end lies 3 residues beyond the end of the read and is filled in from the germline J gene. The genes are TRBV5-1 and TRBJ2-6, with D perhaps TRBD2 (5 bases). The CDR3 runs to 21 residues. Trimming shortened V by 0 bases and J by 0 bases, and 22 bases separated the two germline ends. The germline gives CDR1 SGHRS, CDR2 YFSETQ. The CDR3: CASSLDVGAVIPSSGANVLTF. The sequenced part of the CDR3 DNA is TGCGCCAGCAGCTTGGACGTGGGAGCGGTTATTCCCAGCTCTGGGGCCAACGTC.

Ten or more counts support this clone. The read stops 3 residues short of the end of the CDR3; the missing end is completed from the germline J gene. The V call is TRBV20-1, the J call TRBJ1-2, with 8 positions matching TRBD1. Germline V gene lookup returns CDR1 DFQATT and CDR2 SNEGSKA (reference sequence). This CDR3 contains 13 residues. Unmatched junction bases numbered 3, after V lost 5 bases and J lost 1 base. CDR3 in amino acids: CSAWTGLNYGYTF. Incomplete CDR3 DNA: TGCAGTGCTTGGACAGGGCTTAACTATGGC.

This clone was observed many times. The read stops 3 residues short of the end of the CDR3; the missing end is completed from the germline J gene. The chain joins TRBV5-1 to TRBJ2-7; D is perhaps TRBD1 (6 bases). V was trimmed by 0 bases and J by 2 bases, leaving 9 bases between them. The CDR3 runs to 14 residues. In germline, CDR1 is SGHRS, CDR2 YFSETQ. CDR3 DNA (partial): TGCGCCAGCAGCTTGGTAGAGGGGGCCTACGAG. Translating it yields CASSLVEGAYE. The CDR3 in full is CASSLVEGAYEQYF.

As concerns this clone: The read terminates 3 residues ahead of where the CDR3 ends, so the germline J gene completes it. The V gene is TRBV20-1, the J gene TRBJ2-7; 11 bases fit TRBD1. Trimming cost V 3 bases and J 4 bases; bases outside gene matches: 8. This CDR3 region has 15 residues. Looked up from germline, CDR1 is DFQATT and CDR2 is SNEGSKA (reference sequence). The covered CDR3 bases are TGCAGTGCTAGTGAGGTTGGGACAGGGGGGTACGAG. This gives the protein CSASEVGTGGYE. The complete CDR3 sequence is CSASEVGTGGYEQYF.

This clone has a count of ten or more. Read data end 3 residues before the CDR3 end; the end is taken from the germline J gene. The V gene is TRBV20-1, the J gene TRBJ1-2; D is undetermined. This CDR3 region has 16 residues. Looked up from germline, CDR1 is DFQATT and CDR2 is SNEGSKA (reference sequence). Trimming removed 0 bases at V and 0 bases at J, with 14 bases between. The CDR3 here is CSAREKLERSNYGYTF. The DNA read from the CDR3 is TGCAGTGCTAGAGAAAAACTCGAAAGATCTAACTATGGC.

This clone has a count of ten or more. The DNA ends 3 residues before the CDR3 does, and the rest of the CDR3 is filled in from the germline J gene. The chain uses TRBV2 and TRBJ1-5; D unresolved. From germline, CDR1 is SNHLY and CDR2 FYNNEI. V lost 2 bases and J lost 3, with 8 bases in between. The CDR3 loop spans 14 amino acids. This chain's CDR3 is CASSERTDNQPQHF. The DNA read from the CDR3 is TGTGCCAGCAGTGAAAGGACTGACAATCAGCCC.

The sample holds many counts of this clone. The read stops 3 residues short of the end of the CDR3; the missing end is completed from the germline J gene. This chain uses TRBV4-2 with TRBJ1-5, with a weak D call TRBD1 (5 bases). The CDR3 runs to 16 residues. Germline CDR1 is LGHNA and CDR2 is YNFKEQ. V was shortened by 0 bases and J by 0 bases, with 9 bases between the two germline ends. The CDR3 reads CASSQEGQGSNQPQHF. The sequenced part of the CDR3 DNA is TGTGCCAGCAGCCAAGAGGGCCAGGGTAGCAATCAGCCC.